This T cell receptor (beta chain) appears in the sequencing data of a study of blood T cell repertoires in COVID-19. Background on the study: T cells, B-cell-depleted T cells, or PBMCs supplied cDNA or gDNA.

Unmatched junction bases numbered 6, after V lost 5 bases and J lost 7 bases. The CDR3 spans 14 residues. Germline V gives CDR1 LNHDA, CDR2 SQIVND (reference sequence). In the source study's methods: Amplification of reference gene primers provided the estimated nucleated cell counts. Clones were read by immunoSEQ multiplex PCR, and TCRdb kept only the in-frame ones, dropping some. D and trimming were read from the DNA, whereas the V and J calls and clone size are those reported in that table. Seen here are about 21,000 clones, roughly 85% observed once, and the top ten hold 60% to 65%. The TCR sequence derives from a man older than 75 with acute or convalescent COVID-19. The rearrangement links TRBV19 to TRBJ1-5, with 9 bases matching TRBD1. The sample comprised peripheral blood. The CDR3: CASSRRDREQPQHF. CDR3 coding DNA: TGTGCCAGTAGTCGCAGGGACAGGGAACAGCCCCAGCATTTT.